This TCR beta chain was observed in a study of shared clonotypes between healthy human individuals. Healthy HIV-negative adults without recent acute infections or vaccinations served as donors. Naive CD4+ cells were CD45RA-selected; the remaining cells were memory. Regarding this clone: Its antigen remains unknown.

Findings and caveats of the study: Rarefaction showed that sequencing of sorted subsets was incomplete (despite large depth).

It was around 180 ng DNA, about 30,000 T cell genomes, that sorted-subset replicate PCRs used. Repertoires were generated with immunoSEQ multiplex PCR, while TCRdb's copy carries only in-frame clones and drops some. The sample includes around 1,100,000 clones, 70% to 80% of them seen just once. The CDR3 length is 14 residues. V lost 1 base to trimming and J lost 5 bases; unmatched junction nucleotides: 0. In germline, CDR1 is SEHNR, CDR2 FQNEAQ (reference sequence). Sample: memory CD4+ T cells from PBMCs. Subset of the sample: CD45RA-negative fraction. V is TRBV7-9 and J is TRBJ2-4; 9 bases are shared with TRBD1. The TCR comes from a young man in good health. Some clones in this sample may be carry-over from other donors' samples. CDR3 sequence reads: CASSLGTGENIQYF. For the CDR3, the DNA is TGTGCCAGCAGCTTAGGGACAGGGGAAAACATTCAGTACTTC.